Reported below is one T cell receptor (beta chain). The antigen remains unidentified. The TCR beta CDR3 regions underwent amplification using RNA transcripts as the source. The HTBI primer set was used in a first-round RT-PCR of the TCR CDR3. MiXCR, run by TCRdb on the multiplex PCR reads, gives a single entry per CDR3 protein. The data hold roughly 800,000 distinct CDR3 sequences, with over 35% observed a single time. The sample is drawn from a study of T cells in Graves' hyperthyroidism and ophthalmopathy. Points from the study as a whole: In blood, most of the thyroid clonotypes expanded above 0.001 were also present. The model identified upcoming ophthalmopathy a median approximately 6.4 months ahead of onset.

Patients between 18 and 65 years old had hyperthyroidism, newly diagnosed and lasting under 2 months. Germline V gene lookup returns CDR1 SGHTA and CDR2 FQGNSA. V was pared by 4 bases and J by 0 bases, with 15 bases between. This CDR3 spans 17 amino acids. This clonotype was obtained from a man aged 18 to 30 with Graves' hyperthyroidism. Sequenced: blood. This chain links TRBV7-2 with TRBJ2-2; maybe TRBD1 (6 bases). The DNA for the CDR3 is TGTGCCAGCAGCTGGCCGACGACAGGAACGAACACCGGGGAGCTGTTTTTT. It yields the protein CASSWPTTGTNTGELFF.